The next 11 T cell receptor beta chains were all read from a single sample in a study of control samples from healthy donors and cancer patients. TCRdb keeps only in-frame clones here, not all; method: immunoSEQ multiplex PCR. The sample has 150,000 to 200,000 clones, around 91% seen once. The source material was blood. These receptors all stem from a woman in her forties or fifties in good health.

The chain joins TRBV30 to TRBJ2-3; the match to TRBD1 covers 9 bases. The CDR3 runs to 12 residues. V dropped 4 bases and J dropped 5; count of bases not matched to a gene: 1. Germline V CDR1 and CDR2: GTSNPN, SVGIG (reference sequence). This CDR3 is CAWNRGRDTQYF. In DNA form, the CDR3 reads TGTGCCTGGAACAGGGGGCGAGATACGCAGTATTTT. Supplemented by reference TRBV30 and TRBJ2-3, the full variable domain reads SQTIHQWPATLVQPVGSPLSLECTVEGTSNPNLYWYRQAAGRGLQLLFYSVGIGQISSEVPQNLSASRPQDRQFILSSKKLLLSDSGFYLCAWNRGRDTQYFGPGTRLTVL.

The chain employs TRBV5-4 and TRBJ2-2; D might be TRBD1 or TRBD2, each matching 5 bases. The CDR3 contains 15 residues. V was clipped by 4 bases and J by 2 bases, with 12 bases between them. Germline V gene data show CDR1 as SGHNT and CDR2 as YYREEE (reference sequence). CDR3 DNA sequence: TGTGCCAGCAGCCTCGGGACCGAAAACACCGGGGAGCTGTTTTTT. It encodes CASSLGTENTGELFF.

A note on this clone: Other DNA sequences of this sample code for an identical CDR3. The chain combines TRBV6-5 with TRBJ1-2; 8 bases agree with TRBD1. Germline CDR1 is MNHEY and CDR2 is SVGAGI. There are 13 residues in the CDR3. J gave up 3 bases and V 4 bases, and 1 base lay outside the gene matches. The DNA of the CDR3 is TGTGCCAGCAGTTCGACAGGGGACTATGGCTACACCTTC. Translated: CASSSTGDYGYTF.

This clone was found a few times. The chain employs TRBV28 and TRBJ1-1; 9 bases map to TRBD1. Germline assignment: CDR1 MDHEN and CDR2 SYDVKM. The CDR3 runs to 14 residues. Trimming took 7 bases from V and 4 from J; bases not matched to a gene: 7. For the CDR3, the DNA is TGTGCCAGCACCCCAGGACAGGGGCCCACTGAAGCTTTCTTT. It codes for CASTPGQGPTEAFF.

V is TRBV10-3 and J is TRBJ1-1, with unresolved D. From germline, CDR1 is ENHRY and CDR2 SYGVKD. There are 13 residues in the CDR3. Trimming removed 11 bases from V and 0 bases from J, with 13 bases in between. The CDR3 reads CALRTEVNTEAFF. The CDR3 DNA is TGTGCCCTCCGGACGGAGGTGAACACTGAAGCTTTCTTT.

This clone was seen a single time. The V gene is TRBV7-2, the J gene TRBJ2-3; 7 bases are shared with TRBD1. The germline V gene has CDR1 SGHTA and CDR2 FQGNSA. The CDR3 loop spans 17 amino acids. Trimming removed 4 bases from V and 2 bases from J; junction bases left unmatched: 12. The CDR3, as DNA: TGTGCCAGCAGCTCCCGCCCCCGGGACAGATACACAGATACGCAGTATTTT. It translates to CASSSRPRDRYTDTQYF. Supplemented by reference TRBV7-2 and TRBJ2-3, the full variable domain reads GAGVSQSPSNKVTEKGKDVELRCDPISGHTALYWYRQSLGQGLEFLIYFQGNSAPDKSGLPSDRFSAERTGGSVSTLTIQRTQQEDSAVYLCASSSRPRDRYTDTQYFGPGTRLTVL.

V is TRBV19 and J is TRBJ2-1, with TRBD1 identical over 9 bases. The J segment lost 8 bases and the V segment lost 7 bases, leaving 15 bases of the junction unmatched. The CDR3 runs to 16 residues. Per the germline V gene, CDR1 is LNHDA and CDR2 is SQIVND (reference sequence). CDR3 in amino acids: CASTGINRGPLYEQFF. The DNA of the CDR3 is TGTGCCAGTACGGGGATTAACAGGGGGCCGCTCTATGAGCAGTTCTTC.

This clone was seen a single time. CDR3 bases: TGTGCCAGCAGCGTAGGACAGCGCAACACTGAAGCTTTCTTT. It is translated as CASSVGQRNTEAFF. The genes are TRBV9 and TRBJ1-1; the D gene is possibly TRBD1 (5 bases). This CDR3 is built from 14 residues. V gave up 0 bases and J gave up 2 bases, with 8 bases separating them. CDR1 and CDR2 from the germline V gene are SGDLS and YYNGEE.

Comments on this clone: Other DNA variants within this sample encode the same CDR3. The V call is TRBV3-1 (or the pseudogene TRBV3-2), the J call TRBJ1-1; the D gene is possibly TRBD1 (5 bases). Trimming took 1 base from V and 1 from J, leaving 7 bases between them. CDR3 length: 14 amino acids. CDR1 and CDR2 from the germline V gene are LGHDT and YNNKEL (reference sequence). The CDR3 sequence is CASSQGQQNTEAFF. CDR3 nucleotides: TGTGCCAGCAGCCAAGGACAGCAGAACACTGAAGCTTTCTTT.

The CDR3 reads CASSLESQAHNEQFF. In nucleotides, the CDR3 is TGTGCCAGCAGCTTAGAGAGCCAGGCCCACAATGAGCAGTTCTTC. The chain recombines TRBV7-2 with TRBJ2-1; D not resolved. V was cut by 1 base and J by 5 bases, with 12 bases left in between. CDR1 and CDR2 from the germline V gene are SGHTA and FQGNSA. The CDR3 is made up of 15 amino acids.

The J gene is TRBJ1-1, the V gene TRBV12-5; 7 bases agree with TRBD1. Germline CDR1 reads LGHNT; CDR2 reads FRNRAP. V trimming: 1 base; J trimming: 1 base; junction bases outside the gene matches: 9. This CDR3 comprises 17 residues. The chain's CDR3 is CASGLAGGGGPNTEAFF. In DNA, the CDR3 is TGTGCTAGTGGTTTGGCAGGGGGAGGGGGACCGAACACTGAAGCTTTCTTT. Complete variable domain (other parts from reference TRBV12-5 and TRBJ1-1): DARVTQTPRHKVTEMGQEVTMRCQPILGHNTVFWYRQTMMQGLELLAYFRNRAPLDDSGMPKDRFSAEMPDATLATLKIQPSEPRDSAVYFCASGLAGGGGPNTEAFFGQGTRLTVV.